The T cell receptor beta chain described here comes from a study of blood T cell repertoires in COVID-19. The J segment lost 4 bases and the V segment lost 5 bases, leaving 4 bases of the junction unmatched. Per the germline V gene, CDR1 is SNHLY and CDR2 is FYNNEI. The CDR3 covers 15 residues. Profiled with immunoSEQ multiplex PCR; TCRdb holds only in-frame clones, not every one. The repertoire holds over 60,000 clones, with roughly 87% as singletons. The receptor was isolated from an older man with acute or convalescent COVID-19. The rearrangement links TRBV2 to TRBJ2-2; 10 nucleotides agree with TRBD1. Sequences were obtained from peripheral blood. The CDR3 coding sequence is TGTGCCAGCAGTTTACGGACAGGGGGCACCGGGGAGCTGTTTTTT. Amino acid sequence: CASSLRTGGTGELFF.